This TCR beta chain comes out of a study of CD8 T cells in Susac syndrome. The table lists this clonotype with a few counts. It was with random hexamers that roughly 0.5 to 1 ug RNA was reverse transcribed. The immunoSEQ assay covered 54 Vbeta and 13 Jbeta segments for CDR3. MiXCR, applied by TCRdb to the immunoSEQ multiplex PCR reads, yields one record per CDR3 protein. The sample contains 330,000 or so distinct CDR3 sequences, around nine tenths of which appear only once. Trimming left V 0 bases short and J 4 bases short, with 9 bases between. The CDR3 contains 13 residues. Germline V gives CDR1 GTSNPN, CDR2 SVGIG (reference sequence). Sequencing of TCR beta covered CD8+ and CD4+ T cells obtained from blood. Negative isolation was applied to CD8+ and CD4+ T cells, and FACS enrichment was applied to TEMRA cells.

This receptor was taken from a human donor with multiple sclerosis. Sequenced input: CD8+ T cells from PBMCs. The chain combines TRBV30 with TRBJ1-1; D is unclear. The CDR3 sequence is CAWSVSGGTEAFF. The CDR3 bases are TGTGCCTGGAGTGTATCGGGAGGCACTGAAGCTTTCTTT.